A selection of T cell receptor beta chains follows, all from one sample in a study of blood T cell repertoires in COVID-19. Clones were sequenced by immunoSEQ multiplex PCR, and TCRdb holds only the in-frame ones, with some missing. The sample records a few hundred thousand clones, more than 85% being singletons. Sequencing was carried out using peripheral blood. The receptors come from a human donor in a cohort sampled during active COVID-19. Each CDR3 is given with its conserved first and last residue. A D gene is named only where the DNA matches it firmly. Clone size, where shown, is once, few, many, or a class for clones that have expanded.

clone_size: once
v_call: TRBV3-1/TRBV3-2
j_call: TRBJ2-7
d_call: NA
cdr3_nt: TGTGCCAGCGGGGACTCCCCTACCCTTCAGAACTTC
cdr3_aa: CASGDSPTLQNF

clone_size: NA
v_call: TRBV28
j_call: TRBJ2-2
d_call: TRBD2
cdr3_nt: TGTGCCAGCAGTTTGGCCGGGACTAGCGGGAGGGTTAGCGGGGAGCTGTTTTTT
cdr3_aa: CASSLAGTSGRVSGELFF

clone_size: NA
v_call: TRBV5-1
j_call: TRBJ1-1
d_call: TRBD1
cdr3_nt: TGCGCCAGCAGCTTGGCCGGGACAGCTTTGGGCACTGAAGCTTTCTTT
cdr3_aa: CASSLAGTALGTEAFF

clone_size: NA
v_call: TRBV19
j_call: TRBJ2-7
d_call: TRBD1
cdr3_nt: TGTGCCAGTAGTATACCGGGGGGACAGGGCTACGAGCAGTACTTC
cdr3_aa: CASSIPGGQGYEQYF

clone_size: NA
v_call: TRBV10-3
j_call: TRBJ2-7
d_call: NA
cdr3_nt: TGTGCCATCAGGCGGCAGGCGGACTCATCCTACGAGCAGTACTTC
cdr3_aa: CAIRRQADSSYEQYF

clone_size: NA
v_call: TRBV6-6
j_call: TRBJ2-3
d_call: TRBD2
cdr3_nt: TGTGCCAGCAGTTACTCCGGACTAGCTGGAGATACGCAGTATTTT
cdr3_aa: CASSYSGLAGDTQYF

clone_size: NA
v_call: TRBV28
j_call: TRBJ1-1
d_call: TRBD1
cdr3_nt: TGTGCCAGCAGTCCCCTCCAGGACAGGGGCACTGAAGCTTTCTTT
cdr3_aa: CASSPLQDRGTEAFF

clone_size: NA
v_call: TRBV7-2
j_call: TRBJ2-7
d_call: NA
cdr3_nt: TGTGCCAGCAGCACCAGAATCGGGAACTCCTACGAGCAGTACTTC
cdr3_aa: CASSTRIGNSYEQYF

clone_size: few
v_call: TRBV24-1
j_call: TRBJ1-1
d_call: NA
cdr3_nt: TGTGCCACCCAACAGGGGAACACTGAAGCTTTCTTT
cdr3_aa: CATQQGNTEAFF

clone_size: NA
v_call: TRBV19
j_call: TRBJ1-6
d_call: NA
cdr3_nt: TGTGCCAGTAGGAACAGGGCGCTGTTCTATAATTCACCCCTCCACTTT
cdr3_aa: CASRNRALFYNSPLHF

clone_size: few
v_call: TRBV18
j_call: TRBJ2-5
d_call: TRBD1
cdr3_nt: TGTGCCAGCTCCCACAAGCAGGACAGGGATGGCGAGACCCAGTACTTC
cdr3_aa: CASSHKQDRDGETQYF

clone_size: NA
v_call: TRBV6-5
j_call: TRBJ2-5
d_call: TRBD2
cdr3_nt: TGTGCCAGCAGTCGGGACTACCTATCACAAGAGACCCAGTACTTC
cdr3_aa: CASSRDYLSQETQYF

clone_size: NA
v_call: TRBV5-1
j_call: TRBJ2-1
d_call: TRBD1
cdr3_nt: TGCGCCAGCAGCAGACAGGGGGTACGCTCCTACAATGAGCAGTTCTTC
cdr3_aa: CASSRQGVRSYNEQFF

clone_size: few
v_call: TRBV7-8
j_call: TRBJ1-6
d_call: TRBD1
cdr3_nt: TGTGCCAGCAGCTACATACAGGGGGCACCGGATTCACCCCTCCACTTT
cdr3_aa: CASSYIQGAPDSPLHF

clone_size: NA
v_call: TRBV11-2
j_call: TRBJ1-2
d_call: NA
cdr3_nt: TGTGCCAGCAGCTCTCACGCGGAGGGCACTGGTGGCTACACCTTC
cdr3_aa: CASSSHAEGTGGYTF

clone_size: NA
v_call: TRBV9
j_call: TRBJ2-1
d_call: TRBD2
cdr3_nt: TGTGCCAGCAGCGTCCGACTAGCGGGAGGAGGAGGCAATGAGCAGTTCTTC
cdr3_aa: CASSVRLAGGGGNEQFF

clone_size: NA
v_call: TRBV11-2
j_call: TRBJ1-1
d_call: NA
cdr3_nt: TGTGCCAGCAGCTTATTCGGAGGTGAAGCTTTCTTT
cdr3_aa: CASSLFGGEAFF

clone_size: once
v_call: TRBV4-2
j_call: TRBJ2-1
d_call: TRBD2
cdr3_nt: TGTGCCAGCAGCCCCACCGGGACTAGCGGATACAATGAGCAGTTCTTC
cdr3_aa: CASSPTGTSGYNEQFF

clone_size: NA
v_call: TRBV11-3
j_call: TRBJ2-1
d_call: TRBD2
cdr3_nt: TGTGCCAGCAGCTTAATAGCGGGGGGAAAATACAATGAGCAGTTCTTC
cdr3_aa: CASSLIAGGKYNEQFF

clone_size: NA
v_call: TRBV30
j_call: TRBJ2-7
d_call: NA
cdr3_nt: TGTGCCTGGGTTCCCGGCGGGCTGGTGTACGAGCAGTACTTC
cdr3_aa: CAWVPGGLVYEQYF

clone_size: NA
v_call: TRBV10-1
j_call: TRBJ2-5
d_call: NA
cdr3_nt: TGCGCCAGCAGTATGACAGGACGGGAGACCCAGTACTTC
cdr3_aa: CASSMTGRETQYF

clone_size: NA
v_call: TRBV3-1/TRBV3-2
j_call: TRBJ1-1
d_call: TRBD1
cdr3_nt: TGTGCCAGCAGCAAGGACAGGGGGACAGCTTTCTTT
cdr3_aa: CASSKDRGTAFF

clone_size: NA
v_call: TRBV7-9
j_call: TRBJ2-5
d_call: TRBD1
cdr3_nt: TGTGCCAGCAGCCTCGACAGGGGAGAAGAGACCCAGTACTTC
cdr3_aa: CASSLDRGEETQYF

clone_size: NA
v_call: TRBV6-6
j_call: TRBJ2-7
d_call: TRBD2
cdr3_nt: TGTGCCAGCAGTCCGCCCTTACTAGCGGGGGGACCCTACGAGCAGTACTTC
cdr3_aa: CASSPPLLAGGPYEQYF

clone_size: NA
v_call: TRBV6-2/TRBV6-3
j_call: TRBJ2-6
d_call: TRBD1
cdr3_nt: TGTGCCAGCAGCGGACAGGGCCCCTCTGGGGCCAACGTCCTGACTTTC
cdr3_aa: CASSGQGPSGANVLTF

clone_size: NA
v_call: TRBV5-4
j_call: TRBJ2-2
d_call: TRBD2
cdr3_nt: TGTGCCAGCAGCCCAGGAGGGGACTACTTGAACACCGGGGAGCTGTTTTTT
cdr3_aa: CASSPGGDYLNTGELFF

clone_size: NA
v_call: TRBV30
j_call: TRBJ2-7
d_call: NA
cdr3_nt: TGTGCCTGGAGCATAGGACTTAGCTCCTACGAGCAGTACTTC
cdr3_aa: CAWSIGLSSYEQYF

clone_size: NA
v_call: TRBV28
j_call: TRBJ1-2
d_call: NA
cdr3_nt: TGTGCCAGCAGCTGGAGGGTCTATGGCTACACCTTC
cdr3_aa: CASSWRVYGYTF

clone_size: NA
v_call: TRBV11-2
j_call: TRBJ1-6
d_call: NA
cdr3_nt: TGTGCCAGCAGCTTACCAGGGTCTAATTCACCCCTCCACTTT
cdr3_aa: CASSLPGSNSPLHF

clone_size: NA
v_call: TRBV6-1
j_call: TRBJ2-7
d_call: TRBD1
cdr3_nt: TGTGCCAGCAGTGAATGGGGACAGGCCTCGAGCGAGCAGTACTTC
cdr3_aa: CASSEWGQASSEQYF

clone_size: NA
v_call: TRBV5-1
j_call: TRBJ2-3
d_call: NA
cdr3_nt: TGCGCCAGCAGCTTCGAGACAGAATTGACGCAGTATTTT
cdr3_aa: CASSFETELTQYF

clone_size: NA
v_call: TRBV7-7
j_call: TRBJ2-3
d_call: TRBD2
cdr3_nt: TGTGCTAGCAGCCCTCTCCCACGGGGGGACACAGATACGCAGTATTTT
cdr3_aa: CASSPLPRGDTDTQYF

clone_size: NA
v_call: TRBV28
j_call: TRBJ1-2
d_call: NA
cdr3_nt: TGTGCCAGCAGTTTTACACCGATTCTAGGAGGCTACACCTTC
cdr3_aa: CASSFTPILGGYTF

clone_size: few
v_call: TRBV18
j_call: TRBJ2-7
d_call: NA
cdr3_nt: TGTGCCAGCTCACCACCCGACAGGCCTCCCTACGAGCAGTACTTC
cdr3_aa: CASSPPDRPPYEQYF

clone_size: NA
v_call: TRBV5-1
j_call: TRBJ1-4
d_call: NA
cdr3_nt: TGCGCCAGCAGCTTGGTTGCAGGGCGTGCTGGAAAACTGTTTTTT
cdr3_aa: CASSLVAGRAGKLFF

clone_size: NA
v_call: TRBV6-5
j_call: TRBJ1-5
d_call: NA
cdr3_nt: TGTGCCAGCAGTTCGCCAGGAATAAATCAGCCCCAGCATTTT
cdr3_aa: CASSSPGINQPQHF

clone_size: NA
v_call: TRBV3-1/TRBV3-2
j_call: TRBJ2-3
d_call: TRBD2
cdr3_nt: TGTGCCAGCAGCCCCGAGAGCGGGGCTTGGGATACGCAGTATTTT
cdr3_aa: CASSPESGAWDTQYF

clone_size: NA
v_call: TRBV30
j_call: TRBJ2-7
d_call: TRBD2
cdr3_nt: TGTGCCTGGAACAAGGAGCGGGATGCCTACGAGCAGTACTTC
cdr3_aa: CAWNKERDAYEQYF

clone_size: once
v_call: TRBV5-1
j_call: TRBJ2-3
d_call: NA
cdr3_nt: TGCGCCAGCAGCTTGGAATCGCTCACGATAGTAGATACGCAGTATTTT
cdr3_aa: CASSLESLTIVDTQYF

clone_size: NA
v_call: TRBV30
j_call: TRBJ2-1
d_call: NA
cdr3_nt: TGTGCCTGGAGTCTAGGGCCGGGGGAGCAGTTCTTC
cdr3_aa: CAWSLGPGEQFF

clone_size: NA
v_call: TRBV24-1
j_call: TRBJ1-1
d_call: TRBD1
cdr3_nt: TGTGCCACCAGTGATTCAAGGGGGCGTGACACTGAAGCTTTCTTT
cdr3_aa: CATSDSRGRDTEAFF

clone_size: NA
v_call: TRBV25-1
j_call: TRBJ1-3
d_call: NA
cdr3_nt: TGTGCCAGCAGTAGCAGGGCGAGCTCTGGAAACACCATATATTTT
cdr3_aa: CASSSRASSGNTIYF

clone_size: NA
v_call: TRBV11-2
j_call: TRBJ2-2
d_call: TRBD1
cdr3_nt: TGTGCCAGCAGCTTTCACAGGGGTAACACCGGGGAGCTGTTTTTT
cdr3_aa: CASSFHRGNTGELFF

clone_size: NA
v_call: TRBV3-1/TRBV3-2
j_call: TRBJ1-1
d_call: NA
cdr3_nt: TGTGCCAGCAGCCAAGGGGCCGACACTGAAGCTTTCTTT
cdr3_aa: CASSQGADTEAFF

clone_size: NA
v_call: TRBV12-3/TRBV12-4
j_call: TRBJ2-7
d_call: NA
cdr3_nt: TGTGCCAGCAGTCCAGGGACTCCCAACGAGCAGTACTTC
cdr3_aa: CASSPGTPNEQYF

clone_size: NA
v_call: TRBV2
j_call: TRBJ2-3
d_call: TRBD2
cdr3_nt: TGTGCCAGCAGAGCAGACGGGGGGGATACGCAGTATTTT
cdr3_aa: CASRADGGDTQYF

clone_size: NA
v_call: TRBV7-6
j_call: TRBJ1-1
d_call: NA
cdr3_nt: TGTGCCAGCAGCTTACGAGGGAACTTGGACACTGAAGCTTTCTTT
cdr3_aa: CASSLRGNLDTEAFF

clone_size: NA
v_call: TRBV5-1
j_call: TRBJ1-4
d_call: TRBD1
cdr3_nt: TGCGCCAGCAGCTTGGAAGGACAGGGGGAAGAAAAACTGTTTTTT
cdr3_aa: CASSLEGQGEEKLFF

clone_size: few
v_call: TRBV5-6
j_call: TRBJ2-1
d_call: NA
cdr3_nt: TGTGCCAGCAGCCCGGGTGGCAGCAATGAGCAGTTCTTC
cdr3_aa: CASSPGGSNEQFF

clone_size: NA
v_call: TRBV5-1
j_call: TRBJ2-2
d_call: NA
cdr3_nt: TGCGCCAGCAGCTTGGTTGGGCTCTCCGGGGAGCTGTTTTTT
cdr3_aa: CASSLVGLSGELFF

clone_size: few
v_call: TRBV5-1
j_call: TRBJ2-5
d_call: TRBD2
cdr3_nt: TGCGCCAGCAGCTTGCGGCTAGCGGGGGATTCTGGGACCCAGTACTTC
cdr3_aa: CASSLRLAGDSGTQYF

clone_size: NA
v_call: TRBV19
j_call: TRBJ1-3
d_call: NA
cdr3_nt: TGTGCCAGTAGTATTGGAGGGGCTGGAAACACCATATATTTT
cdr3_aa: CASSIGGAGNTIYF